The 17 T cell receptor beta chains given below trace back to one sample, sequenced in a study of blood T cells in healthy people across ages. Sample-barcoded 5' priming and a J-beta primer mix drove a second PCR of 7 to 11 cycles. Via MiXCR, TCRdb re-called the 5' RACE reads, giving one row per CDR3 protein. This table holds about 380,000 distinct CDR3 sequences, about 49% found once. Sequencing was performed on blood. The origin of the receptors is a man between 60 and 70 years old in good health.

The gene calls are TRBV18 and TRBJ1-2; a weak D match, TRBD1 (5 bases). The V end was cut by 2 bases, the J end by 7 bases, with 17 bases between. The germline V gene encodes CDR1 KGHSH and CDR2 LQKENI. This CDR3 spans 15 amino acids. The DNA for the CDR3 is TGTGCCAGCTCACCAGAATCGACGCCGAGGGGTGGCTACACCTTC. This translates into CASSPESTPRGGYTF.

This rearrangement joins TRBV20-1 to TRBJ1-6, with no clear D. Trimming took off 3 bases at V and 4 bases at J, with 7 bases between the two ends. CDR3 length: 13 amino acids. CDR1 is DFQATT and CDR2 is SNEGSKA in the germline V gene (reference sequence). The CDR3 nucleotides read TGCAGTGCTAGTCAAGGGTATAATTCACCCCTCCACTTT. Its protein product is CSASQGYNSPLHF.

This clonotype turned up a few times. The rearrangement uses TRBV4-3 and TRBJ2-3; maybe TRBD2 (5 bases). Trimming took off 4 bases at V and 2 bases at J, with 16 bases between the two ends. CDR1 LGHNA and CDR2 YSLEER come from the germline V gene. The CDR3 covers 16 residues. CDR3 nucleotides: TGCGCCAGCAGCCTTTCCCCGTCGGGGAACACAGATACGCAGTATTTT. Its protein product is CASSLSPSGNTDTQYF.

The table lists this clonotype with a few counts. This chain joins TRBV28 and TRBJ2-3; 7 nucleotides line up with TRBD2. V trimming: 6 bases; J trimming: 1 base; junction bases outside the gene matches: 10. This CDR3 comprises 16 residues. Germline V lookup: CDR1 MDHEN, CDR2 SYDVKM. The CDR3 reads CASSLSPSGRTDTQYF. The CDR3 nucleotides are TGTGCCAGCAGCCTTTCGCCTAGCGGTCGCACAGATACGCAGTATTTT. Full variable domain (missing parts from reference TRBV28 and TRBJ2-3): DVKVTQSSRYLVKRTGEKVFLECVQDMDHENMFWYRQDPGLGLRLIYFSYDVKMKEKGDIPEGYSVSREKKERFSLILESASTNQTSMYLCASSLSPSGRTDTQYFGPGTRLTVL.

The chain couples TRBV6-7 to TRBJ2-5, with a weak D call TRBD1 (6 bases). TRBV6-7 is an ORF, with its function uncertain. V lost 0 bases and J 4 bases, leaving 18 bases between the germline ends. The CDR3 runs 17 residues. The CDR3 loop is CASSYSKGEKKGETQYF. In DNA form, the CDR3 reads TGTGCCAGCAGTTACTCGAAGGGGGAGAAGAAAGGAGAGACCCAGTACTTC.

The gene calls are TRBV29-1 and TRBJ1-1, with D possibly being TRBD1 (5 bases). V lost 6 bases and J 4 bases, leaving 9 bases between the germline ends. The length of the CDR3 is 11 residues. Germline V gives CDR1 SQVTM, CDR2 ANQGSEA. The CDR3 loop is CSVADSTEAFF. The DNA of the CDR3 is TGCAGCGTGGCTGACAGCACTGAAGCTTTCTTT. The variable domain in full, with the rest retrieved from reference TRBV29-1 and TRBJ1-1, is SAVISQKPSRDICQRGTSLTIQCQVDSQVTMMFWYRQQPGQSLTLIATANQGSEATYESGFVIDKFPISRPNLTFSTLTVSNMSPEDSSIYLCSVADSTEAFFGQGTRLTVV.

Regarding this clonotype: A read error may be the cause here, since a much bigger clone is one base away. The chain recombines TRBV7-2 with TRBJ2-1; 7 bases agree with TRBD1. The tail of the sequence fits TRBJ2-7 better, so the J call may be wrong. Germline V gene lookup returns CDR1 SGHTA and CDR2 FQGNSA. CDR3 length equals 15 residues. CDR3 sequence: CASSPRQGRNNEQYF. Here the CDR3 DNA reads TGTGCCAGCAGCCCACGACAGGGTCGGAATAATGAGCAGTACTTC.

This clonotype was detected only a few times. As DNA, the CDR3 is TGTGCCAGCAGCCCCCGGGACAGATACAATGAGCAGTTCTTC. It is translated as CASSPRDRYNEQFF. The chain carries TRBV7-2 and TRBJ2-1; 7 nucleotides match TRBD1. Germline CDR1 SGHTA, CDR2 FQGNSA. Trimming cost V 5 bases and J 4 bases; bases outside gene matches: 5. This CDR3 has 14 amino acids. Based on the CDR3 plus reference TRBV7-2 and TRBJ2-1, the full variable domain is GAGVSQSPSNKVTEKGKDVELRCDPISGHTALYWYRQSLGQGLEFLIYFQGNSAPDKSGLPSDRFSAERTGGSVSTLTIQRTQQEDSAVYLCASSPRDRYNEQFFGPGTRLTVL.

The chain has TRBV4-1 and TRBJ2-5; D assignment may be TRBD1 or TRBD2 (6 bases each). The CDR3 is 14 amino acids. Per germline, CDR1 MGHRA and CDR2 YSYEKL. Trimming left V 2 bases short and J 5 bases short, with 12 bases between. The CDR3: CASSQRGELETQYF. In DNA, the CDR3 is TGCGCCAGCAGCCAAAGGGGGGAGCTGGAGACCCAGTACTTC.

The rearrangement uses TRBV2 and TRBJ2-5, with 9 bases that match TRBD2. Per the germline V gene, CDR1 is SNHLY and CDR2 is FYNNEI. The CDR3 extends over 17 amino acids. V gave up 3 bases and J gave up 4 bases; unmatched junction bases: 12. In nucleotides, the CDR3 is TGTGCCAGCAGTGATGGGACTGGCGGGGGGGCCGGAGAGACCCAGTACTTC. Residues: CASSDGTGGGAGETQYF.

The chain recombines TRBV6-2 or TRBV6-3 with TRBJ1-2, with D tentatively TRBD1 (6 bases). The V gene's germline CDR1 is MNHEY and CDR2 SVGEGT. V gave up 6 bases and J gave up 2 bases, with 16 bases separating them. The length of the CDR3 is 15 residues. This chain's CDR3 is CASRDSGTTNYGYTF. The CDR3 coding sequence is TGTGCCAGCAGGGACTCCGGGACAACCAACTATGGCTACACCTTC.

J is TRBJ2-5 and V is TRBV27; no reliable D call. The CDR3 contains 17 residues. V lost 0 bases and J 4 bases, leaving 18 bases between the germline ends. Germline loops: CDR1 MNHEY, CDR2 SMNVEV (reference sequence). The DNA of the CDR3 is TGTGCCAGCAGTTTATCGATAACATCCCCCAAGAGAGAGACCCAGTACTTC. Protein: CASSLSITSPKRETQYF.

A single count supports this clonotype. This rearrangement joins TRBV5-1 to TRBJ2-4, with D possibly being TRBD1 (6 bases). The J call may be mistaken, given a closer DNA end match to TRBJ2-7. In germline, CDR1 is SGHRS, CDR2 YFSETQ. The CDR3 length is 15 residues. The CDR3 DNA reads TGCGCCAGCAGCTCCCAAGGACAGACGACCTACGAGCAGTACTTC. Translation: CASSSQGQTTYEQYF.

CDR3 in DNA: TGTGCCAGCAGCCCGGGACTAGCGAGAGATGAGCAGTTCTTC. Protein sequence: CASSPGLARDEQFF. The chain is built from TRBV5-6 and TRBJ2-1, with TRBD2 matching over 10 bases. The ends lost 4 bases at V and 8 bases at J; junction bases unmatched: 6. Germline CDR1 SGHDT, CDR2 YYEEEE. This CDR3 comprises 14 residues. Combining the CDR3 with reference TRBV5-6 and TRBJ2-1 gives the whole variable domain DAGVTQSPTHLIKTRGQQVTLRCSPKSGHDTVSWYQQALGQGPQFIFQYYEEEERQRGNFPDRFSGHQFPNYSSELNVNALLLGDSALYLCASSPGLARDEQFFGPGTRLTVL.

The table lists this clonotype with a count of one. The chain joins TRBV5-1 to TRBJ2-4, with D hard to call. The CDR3 has 15 amino acids. Trimming pared 1 base from V and 0 bases from J, leaving 8 bases between. Germline V CDR1 and CDR2: SGHRS, YFSETQ. For the CDR3, the DNA is TGCGCCAGCAGCTTGACGGCTCTAGCCAAAAACATTCAGTACTTC. It specifies CASSLTALAKNIQYF. The whole variable domain, filled in from reference TRBV5-1 and TRBJ2-4, reads KAGVTQTPRYLIKTRGQQVTLSCSPISGHRSVSWYQQTPGQGLQFLFEYFSETQRNKGNFPGRFSGRQFSNSRSEMNVSTLELGDSALYLCASSLTALAKNIQYFGAGTRLSVL.

V and J are TRBV28 and TRBJ2-4; possible D gene TRBD1, 6 bases. Trimming removed 5 bases from V and 8 bases from J, with 19 bases in between. The CDR3 contains 15 residues. Germline lookup yields CDR1 MDHEN and CDR2 SYDVKM. CDR3 sequence (DNA): TGTGCCAGCAGTACCCGAACAGGGTATATAGACATTCAGTACTTC. Its translation: CASSTRTGYIDIQYF.

As regards this clonotype: A junction end diverges from the germline sequence, so it may reflect a read error. The V call is TRBV29-1, the J call TRBJ2-3, with 11 positions matching TRBD2. CDR1 and CDR2 from the germline V gene are SQVTM and ANQGSEA. CDR3 size: 14 residues. CDR3: CSVGISGRADMQYF. The CDR3 coding sequence is TGCAGCGTTGGAATTAGCGGGAGGGCCGATATGCAGTATTTT.